This T cell receptor beta chain stems from a study of T cell responses to AZD1222 COVID-19 vaccine. Study-level points and caveats: Spike-specific TCR repertoires showed rising breadth and depth after two AZD1222 doses. Most donors were white British, females outnumbered males, and clonal diversity was possibly underestimated. Recipients of AZD1222 seropositive at baseline numbered only 5 to 7.

Concerning this clone itself: Its target is not known.

The CDR3 extends over 13 amino acids. V was cut by 7 bases and J by 7 bases, with 16 bases left in between. Data came from immunoSEQ multiplex PCR; TCRdb stores just in-frame clones and leaves some out. The top ten hold less than 1.3% of the sample, which has about 130,000 clones, approximately 90% seen once. The chain carries TRBV12-3 or TRBV12-4 and TRBJ1-1; D is undetermined. Sequenced material: peripheral blood, taken 28 days after the second AZD1222 dose. The source of this sequence is an adult who received the AZD1222 COVID-19 vaccine. CDR3 sequence (DNA): TGTGCCAGCACCGCCTGGGCAGCGAATGAAGCTTTCTTT. Its translation is CASTAWAANEAFF.